This T cell receptor (beta chain) appears in the sequencing data of a study of blood T cell repertoires in COVID-19. TCRdb keeps only in-frame clones here, not all; method: immunoSEQ multiplex PCR. The table shows approximately 160,000 clones, with about four fifths occurring only once. V dropped 8 bases and J dropped 6 bases, with 16 bases sitting between them. The CDR3 contains 13 residues. Per germline, CDR1 WNHNN and CDR2 SYGVQD (reference sequence). The chain is built from TRBV10-1 and TRBJ1-2, with no clear D. Sequenced sample: peripheral blood. The clonotype comes from a young man with active or convalescent COVID-19. CDR3 sequence (DNA): TGCGCCAGCGCAAGACACGGTCCAAATGGCTACACCTTC. Translated, it gives CASARHGPNGYTF.